Sequencing of this T cell receptor (beta chain) was carried out in a study of blood T cell repertoires in COVID-19. As for the study in general: Spain, Italy and the United States supplied samples that represented acute and convalescent COVID-19. Sources were T cells, B-cell-depleted T cells, or PBMCs; the material itself was cDNA or gDNA.

The repertoire was sequenced with immunoSEQ multiplex PCR; TCRdb's copy has only in-frame clones and lacks some. The sample lists roughly 98,000 clones; around 81% were seen once. The CDR3 is made up of 15 amino acids. Germline-derived CDR1 and CDR2 are MDHEN and SYDVKM. V was clipped by 4 bases and J by 3 bases; unmatched bases: 2. The specimen sequenced was peripheral blood. The origin of this receptor is a woman between 70 and 85 years old with active or convalescent COVID-19. The rearrangement joins TRBV28 to TRBJ1-6; 8 positions match TRBD1. The CDR3 bases are TGTGCCAGCAGTTCGGACAGGGACTATAATTCACCCCTCCACTTT. Its translation: CASSSDRDYNSPLHF. The full variable domain, in which reference TRBV28 and TRBJ1-6 provide the parts outside the CDR3, is DVKVTQSSRYLVKRTGEKVFLECVQDMDHENMFWYRQDPGLGLRLIYFSYDVKMKEKGDIPEGYSVSREKKERFSLILESASTNQTSMYLCASSSDRDYNSPLHFGNGTRLTVT.